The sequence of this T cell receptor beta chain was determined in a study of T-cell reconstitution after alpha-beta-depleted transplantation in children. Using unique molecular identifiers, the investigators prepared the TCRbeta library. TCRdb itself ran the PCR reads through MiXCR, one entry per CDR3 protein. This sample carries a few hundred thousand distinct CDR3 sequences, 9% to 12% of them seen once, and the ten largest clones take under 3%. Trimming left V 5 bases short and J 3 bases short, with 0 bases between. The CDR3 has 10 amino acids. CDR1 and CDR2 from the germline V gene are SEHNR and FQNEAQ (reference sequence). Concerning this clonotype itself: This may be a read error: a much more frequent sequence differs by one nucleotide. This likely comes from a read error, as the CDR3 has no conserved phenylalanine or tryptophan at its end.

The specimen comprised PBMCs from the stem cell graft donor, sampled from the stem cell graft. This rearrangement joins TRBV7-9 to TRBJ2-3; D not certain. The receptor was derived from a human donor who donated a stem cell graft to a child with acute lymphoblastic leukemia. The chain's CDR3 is CASSTDTQYL. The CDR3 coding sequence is TGTGCCAGCAGCACAGATACGCAGTATTTG.